A single sample is the source of the 4 T cell receptor beta chains below, sequenced in a study of T cell responses to AZD1222 COVID-19 vaccine. The assay was immunoSEQ multiplex PCR, and TCRdb's table has in-frame clones only and misses some. The sample records approximately 180,000 clones, 80% to 90% being singletons. The specimen was peripheral blood, collected on day 0 of AZD1222 vaccination. The origin of the receptors is an adult in good health.

The rearrangement joins TRBV5-6 to TRBJ1-6; D is perhaps TRBD1 (5 bases). There are 14 residues in the CDR3. Between the trimmed V and J ends, which lost 4 bases and 14 bases, there was a span of 19 bases. In germline, CDR1 is SGHDT, CDR2 YYEEEE. Written as DNA, the CDR3 is TGTGCCAGCAGCCCAGGGACCCTCGTCGGGTCCCTCCACTTT. Its translation is CASSPGTLVGSLHF.

This chain joins TRBV4-1 and TRBJ2-3, with 9 bases lining up with TRBD2. Trimming at V came to 6 bases and at J to 6 bases, leaving 16 bases not matched to a gene. The CDR3 is made up of 17 amino acids. Germline CDR1 MGHRA, CDR2 YSYEKL. The CDR3 bases are TGCGCCAGCAGGCAACCAGGGACTAGCATAAGGTCCGATACGCAGTATTTT. This encodes CASRQPGTSIRSDTQYF.

This sequence joins TRBV5-1 and TRBJ1-5; 7 nucleotides align to TRBD1. The CDR3 is 15 amino acids. The trim removed 1 base at V and 7 bases at J, leaving 8 bases unmatched. Germline V gene data show CDR1 as SGHRS and CDR2 as YFSETQ. The CDR3 spells CASSLSDRAGQPQHF. CDR3 DNA sequence: TGCGCCAGCAGCTTGAGTGACAGGGCCGGGCAGCCCCAGCATTTT.

J is TRBJ2-7 and V is TRBV6-2 or TRBV6-3; 11 bases map to TRBD2. This CDR3 spans 19 amino acids. Per the germline V gene, CDR1 is MNHEY and CDR2 is SVGEGT. The V gene end was trimmed by 0 bases and the J gene end by 3 bases; junction bases not matched to a gene: 13. This chain's CDR3 is CASSYSIGRLAGGFYEQYF. Written as DNA, the CDR3 is TGTGCCAGCAGTTACTCGATCGGTCGGCTAGCGGGGGGCTTCTACGAGCAGTACTTC.